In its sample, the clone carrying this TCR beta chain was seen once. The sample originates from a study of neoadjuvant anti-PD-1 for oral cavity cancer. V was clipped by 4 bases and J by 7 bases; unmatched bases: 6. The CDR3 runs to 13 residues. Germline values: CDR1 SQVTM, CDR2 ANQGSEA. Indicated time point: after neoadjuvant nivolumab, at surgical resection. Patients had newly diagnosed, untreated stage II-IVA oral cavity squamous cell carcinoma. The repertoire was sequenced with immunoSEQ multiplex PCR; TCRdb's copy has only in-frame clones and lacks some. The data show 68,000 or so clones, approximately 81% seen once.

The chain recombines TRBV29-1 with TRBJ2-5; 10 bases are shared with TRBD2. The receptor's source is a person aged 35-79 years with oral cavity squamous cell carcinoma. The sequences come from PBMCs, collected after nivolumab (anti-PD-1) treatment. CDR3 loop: CSVGLAGVGTQYF. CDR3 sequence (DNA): TGCAGCGTTGGTCTAGCGGGAGTTGGGACCCAGTACTTC.